This T cell receptor (beta chain) derives from a study of coeliac disease. Study-level results: Of coeliac lamina propria samples, 9 of 18 held published gliadin-specific TRB sequences, versus 1 of 6 controls. Few TRB amino acid sequences were shared between samples; most were unique.

Of note for this clone: Its antigen remains unidentified.

V was cut by 5 bases and J by 3 bases, with 16 bases left in between. The CDR3 spans 15 residues. CDR1 and CDR2 (germline): SGHDN, FVKESK. Clones were sequenced by immunoSEQ multiplex PCR, and TCRdb holds only the in-frame ones, with some missing. The sample includes some 7,300 clones, roughly 65% of them seen just once. This chain links TRBV14 with TRBJ1-1; D call uncertain. The receptor was isolated from an older woman with active celiac disease. The specimen sequenced was lamina propria lymphocytes from the gut. The CDR3 nucleotides read TGTGCCAGCAGCTTTAAGCAGGTGTGGGACACTGAAGCTTTCTTT. Translated, it gives CASSFKQVWDTEAFF.